This T cell receptor beta chain is drawn from a study of control samples from healthy donors and cancer patients. The germline gives CDR1 SGHKS, CDR2 YYEKEE (reference sequence). V dropped 4 bases and J dropped 0 bases, with 10 bases sitting between them. This CDR3 has 14 amino acids. TCRdb's table, derived via immunoSEQ multiplex PCR, lists solely in-frame clones and lacks some. This table holds tens of thousands of clones, approximately 80% found once. Sequenced: PBMCs. This chain uses TRBV5-5 with TRBJ1-1, with TRBD1 as a possible D gene (6 bases). This TCR was sampled from a woman aged 50 to 60 with lung cancer. DNA of the CDR3: TGTGCCAGCAGCGGTGGGGGCTTGAACACTGAAGCTTTCTTT. Its protein is CASSGGGLNTEAFF. The complete variable domain, with remaining parts taken from reference TRBV5-5 and TRBJ1-1, reads DAGVTQSPTHLIKTRGQQVTLRCSPISGHKSVSWYQQVLGQGPQFIFQYYEKEERGRGNFPDRFSARQFPNYSSELNVNALLLGDSALYLCASSGGGLNTEAFFGQGTRLTVV.